This T cell receptor (beta chain) was identified in a study of blood T cells in healthy people across ages. This clonotype was counted between two and nine times. The V and J ends lost 1 base and 4 bases respectively, with 7 bases between them. The CDR3 sequence is 13 residues long. The germline CDR1 and CDR2 sequences are SEHNR and FQNEAQ (reference sequence). The use of a sample-barcoded 5' primer and a J-beta primer mix characterized a second PCR of about 6 to 12 cycles. TCRdb passed the 5' RACE reads through MiXCR, listing each CDR3 protein once. The table records 630,000 or so distinct CDR3 sequences, around 32% of them present only once.

This chain links TRBV7-9 with TRBJ1-1; D is undetermined. The clonotype comes from a woman aged 80 or over in good health. The sequencing input was blood. CDR3 amino acids: CASSLVPPTEAFF. CDR3 sequence (DNA): TGTGCCAGCAGCTTAGTCCCCCCCACTGAAGCTTTCTTT.